This T cell receptor beta chain was sequenced for a study of naive and memory T cell subsets. Study-level findings and limits: A few larger clonotypes appeared in naive repertoires, especially CD8, possibly memory cells re-expressing CD45RA. Activation and differentiation may alter RNA-based TCR counts. Diversity fell and Gini index rose from naive through CM, EM, EMRA.

An equimolar mix of two oligonucleotides served as the beta constant-region primer for TRBC1 and TRBC2. Nested alpha and beta constant-region primers with the SP2 primer drove four PCR rounds on ligated cDNA. TCRdb called the UMI-ligation and nested PCR reads again in MiXCR, with one record for every CDR3 protein. The sample lists 140,000 to 150,000 distinct CDR3 sequences, roughly 20% seen once, with 0.085% to 0.11% in the top ten. Overnight CMV lysate stimulation of fresh PBMCs defined donor CMV status by CD4+ IFNgamma. Concerning this clonotype itself: The target antigen is unknown.

The sequenced sample was naive CD4+ T cells from blood. The TCR originated in a human donor in good health.

CDR3 bases: TGTGCCAGCTCATCCAAACAGGGGGGTGAGCAGTTCTTC. It specifies CASSSKQGGEQFF. This chain joins TRBV18 and TRBJ2-1; 8 nucleotides align to TRBD1. V shed 5 bases and J 9 bases; nucleotides not matched to a gene: 6. This CDR3 has 13 residues. Germline assignment: CDR1 KGHSH and CDR2 LQKENI.